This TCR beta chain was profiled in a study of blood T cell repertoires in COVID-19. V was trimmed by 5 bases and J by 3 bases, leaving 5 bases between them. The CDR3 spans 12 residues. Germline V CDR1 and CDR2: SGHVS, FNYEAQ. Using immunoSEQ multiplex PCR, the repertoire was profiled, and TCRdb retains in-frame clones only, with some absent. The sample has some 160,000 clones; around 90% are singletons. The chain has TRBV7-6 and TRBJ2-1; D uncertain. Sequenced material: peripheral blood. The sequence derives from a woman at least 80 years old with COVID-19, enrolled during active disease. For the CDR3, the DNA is TGTGCCAGCAGCCCGTACTACAATGAGCAGTTCTTC. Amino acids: CASSPYYNEQFF.